One and the same sample provided the 26 T cell receptor beta chains below, sequenced in a study of shared clonotypes between healthy human individuals. Method: immunoSEQ multiplex PCR; TCRdb's copy keeps in-frame clones and lacks some. The table has around 2,000,000 clones, just under 95% seen once. CD45RO negativity and positive selection for CCR7 defined naive CD8 cells, a population that excluded terminally differentiated effector memory CD45RA+ cells. Sequencing was carried out using naive CD8+ T cells sorted from blood. The receptors here all came from a man younger than 35 in good health.

The chain carries TRBV10-3 and TRBJ2-7; D is undetermined. Germline loops: CDR1 ENHRY, CDR2 SYGVKD. The CDR3 is 13 residues long. Trimming cost V 4 bases and J 2 bases, with 9 bases left between them. The CDR3 nucleotides are TGTGCCATCAGTGCAGGCAAAACCTACGAGCAGTACTTC. Protein product: CAISAGKTYEQYF.

In this sample, this clone turned up once. Other DNA variants within this sample encode the same CDR3. This chain links TRBV5-6 with TRBJ1-1; no definite D call. CDR1 and CDR2 (germline): SGHDT, YYEEEE. V was clipped by 0 bases and J by 5 bases, with 8 bases between them. The CDR3 extends over 13 amino acids. In nucleotides, the CDR3 is TGTGCCAGCAGCTTGGAAGGTGGGACTGAAGCTTTCTTT. It specifies CASSLEGGTEAFF.

The chain is built from TRBV5-8 and TRBJ2-1; D may be TRBD2 (6 bases). Trimming shortened V by 0 bases and J by 14 bases, and 9 bases separated the two germline ends. The CDR3 is 11 residues long. Germline CDR1 is SGHTS and CDR2 is YDEGEE. The DNA for the CDR3 is TGTGCCAGCAGCTTGGCCAGGGAGGAGTTCTTC. Translation: CASSLAREEFF.

The V gene is TRBV5-1, the J gene TRBJ2-2, with a tentative D call TRBD1 (5 bases). This CDR3 has 13 residues. Trimming took 4 bases from V and 4 from J, leaving 8 bases between them. Germline lookup yields CDR1 SGHRS and CDR2 YFSETQ. The CDR3: CASSDQGTGELFF. The CDR3 DNA is TGCGCCAGCAGCGATCAGGGCACCGGGGAGCTGTTTTTT.

The chain recombines TRBV9 with TRBJ2-2; D remains ambiguous. Germline assignment: CDR1 SGDLS and CDR2 YYNGEE. The CDR3 runs to 13 residues. Trimming removed 5 bases from V and 4 bases from J, with 9 bases in between. CDR3 nucleotide sequence: TGTGCCAGCAGAAAGGACGGCACCGGGGAGCTGTTTTTT. This codes for CASRKDGTGELFF.

The CDR3 sequence is CAISVDRGSTDTQYF. The CDR3 nucleotides are TGTGCCATCAGTGTGGACAGGGGGAGCACAGATACGCAGTATTTT. The gene calls are TRBV10-3 and TRBJ2-3, with 10 bases fitting TRBD1. This CDR3 comprises 15 residues. V lost 4 bases, J lost 0 bases, and 1 base stayed unmatched. Germline CDR1 is ENHRY and CDR2 is SYGVKD.

The chain couples TRBV6-1 to TRBJ2-7, with TRBD2 as a possible D gene (5 bases). Germline V lookup: CDR1 MNHNS, CDR2 SASEGT. The length of the CDR3 is 12 residues. The V gene lost 3 bases and the J gene lost 7 bases, with 10 bases spanning the gap. The CDR3 nucleotides read TGTGCCAGCAGTGATTCGAGGGAAGAGCAGTACTTC. Translated: CASSDSREEQYF.

In the case of this clone: Different DNA sequences within this sample yield the same CDR3. The J gene is TRBJ1-2, the V gene TRBV28; 8 nucleotides match TRBD1. The germline V gene encodes CDR1 MDHEN and CDR2 SYDVKM. CDR3 length equals 13 residues. Losses at the gene ends were 5 bases for V and 4 bases for J; bases not matched to a gene: 3. In DNA, the CDR3 is TGTGCCAGCAGTCTCGGACAGGGCTATGGCTACACCTTC. This codes for CASSLGQGYGYTF.

The rearrangement links TRBV27 to TRBJ2-1, with TRBD1 identical over 7 bases. The CDR3 contains 14 residues. After removal of 8 bases from V and 3 bases from J, the junction contained 7 bases not matched to a gene. Germline V gene sequence: CDR1 MNHEY, CDR2 SMNVEV (reference sequence). CDR3 DNA sequence: TGTGCCAGCTGGCCAGGGGGAATCTACAATGAGCAGTTCTTC. This translates into CASWPGGIYNEQFF.

The gene calls are TRBV4-2 and TRBJ2-1; 13 bases map to TRBD2. The CDR3 has 17 amino acids. The germline gives CDR1 LGHNA, CDR2 YNFKEQ. Trimming cost V 3 bases and J 8 bases; bases outside gene matches: 10. CDR3 coding DNA: TGTGCCAGCAGCCAGGAAGCCGGGACTAGCGGGATCTATGAGCAGTTCTTC. It specifies CASSQEAGTSGIYEQFF.

The chain couples TRBV28 to TRBJ2-7; possibly TRBD2 for D (7 bases). The CDR3 has 18 amino acids. The V end was cut by 2 bases, the J end by 0 bases, with 20 bases between. The germline V gene encodes CDR1 MDHEN and CDR2 SYDVKM. CDR3 sequence: CASSLKGRGGLSSYEQYF. CDR3 coding DNA: TGTGCCAGCAGTTTAAAGGGAAGGGGGGGCCTTAGCTCCTACGAGCAGTACTTC.

V is TRBV13 and J is TRBJ2-1; perhaps TRBD2 as D (6 bases). V was trimmed by 0 bases and J by 6 bases, leaving 18 bases between them. CDR1 and CDR2 from the germline V gene are PRHDT and FYEKMQ (reference sequence). The CDR3 covers 17 residues. The CDR3 DNA is TGTGCCAGCAGCTTAGGTGGCGGGACCACCAAGAGCAATGAGCAGTTCTTC. Translating it yields CASSLGGGTTKSNEQFF.

The chain combines TRBV6-4 with TRBJ2-7; no firm D call. CDR3 length: 12 amino acids. From germline, CDR1 is MRHNA and CDR2 SNTAGT. Trimming took off 5 bases at V and 2 bases at J, with 7 bases between the two ends. CDR3 sequence reads: CASSPRTYEQYF. The CDR3 DNA reads as TGTGCCAGCAGTCCCCGAACCTACGAGCAGTACTTC.

This chain joins TRBV13 and TRBJ2-1; D is unresolved. CDR1 and CDR2 (germline): PRHDT, FYEKMQ (reference sequence). Trimming shortened V by 4 bases and J by 2 bases, and 12 bases separated the two germline ends. The CDR3 sequence is 15 residues long. CDR3 coding DNA: TGTGCCAGCAGCTCCCCCAAACCCGCCTACAATGAGCAGTTCTTC. Translated: CASSSPKPAYNEQFF.

In regard to this clone: Other DNA sequences from this sample encode an identical CDR3 as well. The chain employs TRBV4-1 and TRBJ2-7; 8 bases map to TRBD1. The CDR3 runs 13 residues. Germline lookup yields CDR1 MGHRA and CDR2 YSYEKL. Trimming at V came to 3 bases and at J to 3 bases, leaving 1 base not matched to a gene. The DNA of the CDR3 is TGCGCCAGCAGCCAGGGACAGGACTACGAGCAGTACTTC. Its translation is CASSQGQDYEQYF.

V usage is TRBV5-4 and J usage is TRBJ1-2; a possible D gene is TRBD1 (5 bases). The V gene lost 10 bases and the J gene lost 0 bases, with 10 bases spanning the gap. CDR1 and CDR2 (germline): SGHNT, YYREEE (reference sequence). This CDR3 has 12 residues. The CDR3 DNA sequence: TGTGCCGCAGGGAGAGCTAACTATGGCTACACCTTC. It translates to CAAGRANYGYTF.

The chain is built from TRBV11-2 and TRBJ2-1; 10 bases agree with TRBD2. Germline V gene sequence: CDR1 SGHAT, CDR2 FQNNGV. J lost 8 bases, V lost 5 bases, and 9 bases had no gene match. The CDR3 contains 15 residues. This CDR3 reads CASSNSGGFDYEQFF. CDR3 DNA: TGTGCCAGCAGCAATAGCGGGGGGTTCGACTATGAGCAGTTCTTC.

This chain uses TRBV6-1 with TRBJ1-5, with 9 bases lining up with TRBD1. In germline, CDR1 is MNHNS, CDR2 SASEGT. V shed 4 bases and J 4 bases; nucleotides not matched to a gene: 2. The CDR3 runs 14 residues. The CDR3 region is CASSGGTGNQPQHF. CDR3 coding DNA: TGTGCCAGCAGTGGGGGGACAGGGAATCAGCCCCAGCATTTT.

The chain employs TRBV18 and TRBJ2-2, with a possible D match to TRBD1 (5 bases). The germline V and J ends were trimmed by 3 bases and 1 base, with 9 bases remaining between them. Per germline, CDR1 KGHSH and CDR2 LQKENI. CDR3 length: 15 amino acids. The CDR3 nucleotides read TGTGCCAGCTCACCTACAGGCTTGAACACCGGGGAGCTGTTTTTT. Residues: CASSPTGLNTGELFF.

The V and J genes are TRBV7-2 and TRBJ2-2; perhaps D is TRBD1 or TRBD2 (5 bases each). Germline CDR1 reads SGHTA; CDR2 reads FQGNSA. V lost 3 bases and J lost 7, with 15 bases in between. The CDR3 has 15 residues. This chain's CDR3 is CASSFTEGYDGELFF. The DNA of the CDR3 is TGTGCCAGCAGCTTTACCGAGGGGTATGACGGGGAGCTGTTTTTT.

Only one count was recorded for this clone. V and J are TRBV23-1 and TRBJ2-7; TRBD1 is a possible D gene (6 bases). TRBV23-1 is flagged as an ORF with uncertain function. This CDR3 spans 15 amino acids. Trimming cost V 2 bases and J 1 base, with 12 bases left between them. CDR3 residues: CASSQGRGPSYEQYF. The CDR3 coding sequence is TGCGCCAGCAGTCAAGGCAGGGGCCCATCCTACGAGCAGTACTTC.

In the case of this clone: In the same sample, other DNA sequences code for this CDR3. The chain joins TRBV27 to TRBJ2-7; 9 bases align to TRBD2. The germline CDR1 and CDR2 sequences are MNHEY and SMNVEV (reference sequence). The ends lost 5 bases at V and 3 bases at J; junction bases unmatched: 2. The CDR3 contains 13 residues. In DNA, the CDR3 is TGTGCCAGCAGTCGACTAGCGGACTACGAGCAGTACTTC. Translating it yields CASSRLADYEQYF.

The chain uses TRBV4-3 and TRBJ2-3; D might be TRBD1 (6 bases). Trimming shortened V by 4 bases and J by 4 bases, and 18 bases separated the two germline ends. Germline V gives CDR1 LGHNA, CDR2 YSLEER. The CDR3 loop spans 16 amino acids. The CDR3, as DNA: TGCGCCAGCAGCCTTCGGGACATCAATTTCCCAGATACGCAGTATTTT. Translated: CASSLRDINFPDTQYF.

The rearrangement joins TRBV12-1 to TRBJ2-1; the table's D call, TRBD2, has no DNA check behind it. TRBV12-1 is classified as a pseudogene. The CDR3 has 14 residues. In DNA form, the CDR3 reads TGTGCCAGCAGCCCCTCGCGGGCCCACAATGAGCAGTTCTTC. This sequence encodes CASSPSRAHNEQFF.

The V call is TRBV5-6, the J call TRBJ2-7; D uncertain. Germline-derived CDR1 and CDR2 are SGHDT and YYEEEE. Trimming removed 4 bases at V and 7 bases at J, with 9 bases between. CDR3 length: 11 amino acids. The CDR3 region has the DNA TGTGCCAGCAGCCACGGGCCGGAGCAGTACTTC. This gives the protein CASSHGPEQYF.

Only one count was recorded for this clone. V usage is TRBV11-2 and J usage is TRBJ2-5; unclear D gene. Germline CDR1 and CDR2: SGHAT and FQNNGV. The ends were cut back, 5 bases at V and 7 bases at J, with 11 bases in the middle. There are 12 residues in the CDR3. In nucleotides, the CDR3 is TGTGCCAGCAGCCCCCCGGCCGGGACCCAGTACTTC. It is translated as CASSPPAGTQYF.